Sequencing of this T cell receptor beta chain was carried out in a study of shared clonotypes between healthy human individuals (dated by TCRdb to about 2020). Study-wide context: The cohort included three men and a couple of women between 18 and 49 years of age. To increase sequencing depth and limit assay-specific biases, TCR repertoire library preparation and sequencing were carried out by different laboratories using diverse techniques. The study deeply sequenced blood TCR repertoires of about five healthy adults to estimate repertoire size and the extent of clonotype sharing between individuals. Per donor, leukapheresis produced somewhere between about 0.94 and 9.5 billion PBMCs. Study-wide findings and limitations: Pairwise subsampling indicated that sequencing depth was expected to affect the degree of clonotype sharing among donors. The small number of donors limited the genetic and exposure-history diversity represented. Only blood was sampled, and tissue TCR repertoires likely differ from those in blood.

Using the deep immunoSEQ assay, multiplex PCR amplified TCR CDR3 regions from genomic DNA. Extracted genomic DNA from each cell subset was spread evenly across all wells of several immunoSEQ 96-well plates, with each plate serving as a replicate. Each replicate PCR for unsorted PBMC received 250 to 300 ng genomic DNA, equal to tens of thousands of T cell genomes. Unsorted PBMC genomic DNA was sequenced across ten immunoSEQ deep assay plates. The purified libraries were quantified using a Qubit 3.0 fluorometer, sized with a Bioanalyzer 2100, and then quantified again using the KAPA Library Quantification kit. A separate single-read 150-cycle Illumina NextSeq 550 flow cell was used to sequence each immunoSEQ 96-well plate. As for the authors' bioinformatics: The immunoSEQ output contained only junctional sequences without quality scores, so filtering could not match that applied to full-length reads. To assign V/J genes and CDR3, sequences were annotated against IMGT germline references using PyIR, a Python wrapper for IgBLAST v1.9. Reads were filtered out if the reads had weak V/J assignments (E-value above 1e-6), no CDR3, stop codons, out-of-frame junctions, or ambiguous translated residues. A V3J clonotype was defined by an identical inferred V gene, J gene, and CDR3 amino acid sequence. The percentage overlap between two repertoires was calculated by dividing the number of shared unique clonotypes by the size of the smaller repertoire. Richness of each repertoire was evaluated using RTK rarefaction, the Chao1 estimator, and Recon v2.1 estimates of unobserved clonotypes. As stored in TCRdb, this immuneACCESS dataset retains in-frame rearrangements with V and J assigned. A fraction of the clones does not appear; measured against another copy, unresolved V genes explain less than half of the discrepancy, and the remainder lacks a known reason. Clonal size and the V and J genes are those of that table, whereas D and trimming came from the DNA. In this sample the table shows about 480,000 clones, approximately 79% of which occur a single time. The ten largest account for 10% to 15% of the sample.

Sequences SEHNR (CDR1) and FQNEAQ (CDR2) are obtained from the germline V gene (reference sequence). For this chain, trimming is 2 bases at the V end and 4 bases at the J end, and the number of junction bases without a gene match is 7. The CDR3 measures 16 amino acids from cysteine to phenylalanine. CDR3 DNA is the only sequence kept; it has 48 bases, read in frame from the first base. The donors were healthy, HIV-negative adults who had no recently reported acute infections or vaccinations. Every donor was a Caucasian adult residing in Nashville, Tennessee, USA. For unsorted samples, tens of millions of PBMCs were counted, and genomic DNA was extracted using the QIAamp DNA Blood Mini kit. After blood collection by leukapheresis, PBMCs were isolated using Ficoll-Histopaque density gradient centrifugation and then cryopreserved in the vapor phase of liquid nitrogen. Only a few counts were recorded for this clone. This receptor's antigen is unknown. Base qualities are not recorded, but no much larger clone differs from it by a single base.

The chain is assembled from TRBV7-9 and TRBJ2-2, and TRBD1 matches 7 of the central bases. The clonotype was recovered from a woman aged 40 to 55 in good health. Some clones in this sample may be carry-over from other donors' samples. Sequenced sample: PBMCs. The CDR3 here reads CASSLQTGIPTGELFF. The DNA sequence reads TGTGCCAGCAGCTTACAGACAGGGATCCCCACCGGGGAGCTGTTTTTT.